Following are 4 T cell receptor beta chains from one sample sequenced in a study of neurological immune-mediated disorders. In TCRdb, the 5' RACE reads were re-called with MiXCR into one record per CDR3 protein. The profile covers tens of thousands of distinct CDR3 sequences, with 3.8% appearing a single time and roughly 2% taken by the ten largest. The specimen was PBMCs. The receptors were gathered from a man younger than 45 with multiple sclerosis.

There are many counts of this clonotype. The chain joins TRBV11-2 to TRBJ2-1, with 8 bases fitting TRBD2. The V segment lost 2 bases and the J segment 6 bases; nucleotides outside the gene matches: 9. This CDR3 spans 16 amino acids. CDR1 and CDR2 from the germline V gene are SGHAT and FQNNGV. In DNA form, the CDR3 reads TGTGCCAGCAGCTTAATTCGCGGGGGGAATAGCAATGAGCAGTTCTTC. It specifies CASSLIRGGNSNEQFF.

In its sample, this clonotype was seen many times. V usage is TRBV20-1 and J usage is TRBJ2-7; 9 bases are a match to TRBD1. This CDR3 is built from 13 residues. The V and J ends lost 7 bases and 3 bases, in that order; junction bases with no gene match: 7. Germline lookup yields CDR1 DFQATT and CDR2 SNEGSKA (reference sequence). This CDR3 is CSGSPTGGYEQYF. The CDR3, as DNA: TGCAGTGGATCCCCGACAGGGGGCTACGAGCAGTACTTC.

The CDR3: CASSEEVGWDYGYTF. The DNA for the CDR3 is TGTGCCAGCAGTGAAGAAGTCGGATGGGACTATGGCTACACCTTC. V usage is TRBV6-1 and J usage is TRBJ1-2; no definite D call. Trimming shortened V by 1 base and J by 3 bases, and 12 bases separated the two germline ends. The CDR3 sequence is 15 residues long. The germline CDR1 and CDR2 sequences are MNHNS and SASEGT.

This clonotype was seen repeatedly, ten times or more. V gene TRBV4-1 combines with J gene TRBJ1-2; D unresolved. The germline gives CDR1 MGHRA, CDR2 YSYEKL. The CDR3 consists of 12 residues. V dropped 0 bases and J dropped 9 bases, with 8 bases sitting between them. The CDR3 loop is CASSQDGLSYTF. For the CDR3, the DNA is TGCGCCAGCAGCCAAGACGGGCTCAGCTACACCTTC.